This passage covers 4 T cell receptor beta chains from one sample sequenced in a study of blood T cells in healthy people across ages. A sample-barcoded 5' primer and a J-beta primer mix were used in a second PCR of roughly 7 to 12 cycles. TCRdb reprocessed the 5' RACE reads via MiXCR and lists one record per CDR3 protein. Of roughly 560,000 distinct CDR3 sequences in the sample, approximately 25% were seen once. These data were also filed under a second study, of T cells of mothers and their children.

The sequencing sample was made of blood. The receptors here all came from a boy between 10 and 17 years old in good health.

This clonotype was seen a few times. The V call is TRBV7-3, the J call TRBJ2-7; 11 nucleotides align to TRBD2. Germline V gene sequence: CDR1 SGHTA, CDR2 FQGTGA. With V trimmed by 5 bases and J by 10 bases, 10 bases remained unmatched. There are 14 residues in the CDR3. In DNA form, the CDR3 reads TGTGCCAGCAGCCCCGGGACTAGCGGCTCCGACCAGTACTTC. Encoded protein: CASSPGTSGSDQYF.

For the CDR3, the DNA is TGTGCCAGCAGTGAAAAGGGCAGCCATAGCAATCAGCCCCAGCATTTT. Translated: CASSEKGSHSNQPQHF. This chain joins TRBV2 and TRBJ1-5, with D unclear. Germline CDR1 reads SNHLY; CDR2 reads FYNNEI. There are 16 residues in the CDR3. The V and J ends lost 2 bases and 0 bases respectively, with 11 bases between them. Together with reference TRBV2 and TRBJ1-5, the CDR3 gives the full variable domain: EPEVTQTPSHQVTQMGQEVILRCVPISNHLYFYWYRQILGQKVEFLVSFYNNEISEKSEIFDDQFSVERPDGSNFTLKIRSTKLEDSAMYFCASSEKGSHSNQPQHFGDGTRLSIL.

The chain combines TRBV29-1 with TRBJ2-5, with 9 bases aligning to TRBD2. The CDR3 runs 15 residues. J gave up 3 bases and V 1 base, and 6 bases lay outside the gene matches. Germline V gene sequence: CDR1 SQVTM, CDR2 ANQGSEA. The CDR3: CSVEAAGGREETQYF. The CDR3 bases are TGCAGCGTTGAAGCGGCGGGAGGGAGGGAAGAGACCCAGTACTTC.

As to this clonotype: The junction does not match germline at one end; this may be a read error. The gene calls are TRBV6-1 and TRBJ2-7; TRBD2 aligns across 13 bases. The CDR3 spans 16 residues. Germline V gene lookup returns CDR1 MNHNS and CDR2 SASEGT. Here the CDR3 DNA reads TGTGCCAGCACCCTGAGTAGGGGACTAGCGGGGTACGAGCAGTCCTTC. Its protein product is CASTLSRGLAGYEQSF.